This TCR beta chain was retrieved from a study of Ad26.COV2.S vaccination and SARS-CoV-2 variants. Broader study findings: Similar non-spike TCR breadth was observed in recipients of vaccine and of placebo. TCR breadth and depth estimates may have understated total T cell responses. Substantial breadth in spike-specific CD8+ and CD4+ T cell responses was reportedly seen after vaccination. Vaccinees showed greater spike-specific TCR breadth than placebo recipients.

Deletions cut 1 base from V and 1 base from J, with 4 bases between. The CDR3 extends over 13 amino acids. Method: immunoSEQ multiplex PCR; TCRdb's copy keeps in-frame clones and lacks some. The repertoire includes some 180,000 clones, around 88% of them detected once, and roughly 6% sits in the top ten. Comment on this clone: Its target is not known.

The chain carries TRBV12-3 or TRBV12-4 and TRBJ1-1; D uncertain. The sample here was peripheral blood, taken after recovery from COVID-19. The receptor's source is a human donor who had recovered from COVID-19. CDR3 in amino acids: CASSLVENTEAFF. The CDR3 coding sequence is TGTGCCAGCAGTTTAGTCGAGAACACTGAAGCTTTCTTT.